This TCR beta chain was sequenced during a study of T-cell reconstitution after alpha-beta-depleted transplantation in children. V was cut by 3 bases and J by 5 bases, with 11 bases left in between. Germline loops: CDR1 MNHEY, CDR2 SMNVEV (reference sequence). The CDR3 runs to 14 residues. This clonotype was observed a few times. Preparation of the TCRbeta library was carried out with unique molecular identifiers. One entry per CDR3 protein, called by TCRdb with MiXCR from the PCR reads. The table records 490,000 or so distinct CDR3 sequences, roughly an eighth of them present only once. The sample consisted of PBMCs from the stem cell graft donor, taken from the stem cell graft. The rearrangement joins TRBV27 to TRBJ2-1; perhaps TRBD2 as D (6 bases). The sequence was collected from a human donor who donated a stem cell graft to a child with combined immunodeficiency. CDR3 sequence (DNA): TGTGCCAGCAGTTTTAGCGGCCAACACAATGAGCAGTTCTTC. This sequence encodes CASSFSGQHNEQFF.